The table lists the clone carrying this T cell receptor beta chain with a count of one. Other DNA sequences of this sample code for an identical CDR3. CDR1 KGHSH and CDR2 LQKENI come from the germline V gene. The CDR3 has 14 amino acids. Germline trimming cut 3 bases from V and 4 bases from J; bases unmatched to any gene: 0. This sample was taken from a study of blood T cell repertoires in COVID-19. Study-wide background: The United States, Italy and Spain provided the acute and convalescent COVID-19 samples.

TCRdb's table, derived via immunoSEQ multiplex PCR, lists solely in-frame clones and lacks some. The table shows around 190,000 clones, with roughly 84% occurring only once. V and J are TRBV18 and TRBJ2-7; 13 bases are a match to TRBD2. This TCR was sampled from a man over 45 with COVID-19, enrolled during active disease. Sequenced sample: peripheral blood. DNA for the CDR3: TGTGCCAGCTCACCGGGACTAGCGGGGTACGAGCAGTACTTC. It specifies CASSPGLAGYEQYF.